This T cell receptor beta chain is drawn from a study of blood T cell repertoires in COVID-19. Whole-study context: Researchers got acute and convalescent COVID-19 samples from the United States, Italy and Spain. PBMCs, B-cell-depleted T cells, or T cells provided the cDNA or gDNA that made up the material.

Original processing methods: The assay estimated nucleated cells by amplifying reference gene primers. Generated by immunoSEQ multiplex PCR, the TCRdb table keeps only in-frame clones and is missing some. V, J and clone size are those of that table, while D and trimming were read from the DNA. The table records approximately 230,000 clones, around nine tenths of them present only once. This CDR3 is 15 amino acids long. From germline, CDR1 is SEHNR and CDR2 FQNEAQ (reference sequence). Trimming cost V 7 bases and J 5 bases, with 21 bases left between them. The source of this sequence is a man at least 80 years old with acute or convalescent COVID-19. The specimen sequenced was peripheral blood. V usage is TRBV7-9 and J usage is TRBJ2-7, with D unresolved. CDR3 in amino acids: CASTPDSTRPDEQYF. The CDR3 DNA reads as TGTGCCAGCACCCCTGACTCGACGCGCCCGGACGAGCAGTACTTC.